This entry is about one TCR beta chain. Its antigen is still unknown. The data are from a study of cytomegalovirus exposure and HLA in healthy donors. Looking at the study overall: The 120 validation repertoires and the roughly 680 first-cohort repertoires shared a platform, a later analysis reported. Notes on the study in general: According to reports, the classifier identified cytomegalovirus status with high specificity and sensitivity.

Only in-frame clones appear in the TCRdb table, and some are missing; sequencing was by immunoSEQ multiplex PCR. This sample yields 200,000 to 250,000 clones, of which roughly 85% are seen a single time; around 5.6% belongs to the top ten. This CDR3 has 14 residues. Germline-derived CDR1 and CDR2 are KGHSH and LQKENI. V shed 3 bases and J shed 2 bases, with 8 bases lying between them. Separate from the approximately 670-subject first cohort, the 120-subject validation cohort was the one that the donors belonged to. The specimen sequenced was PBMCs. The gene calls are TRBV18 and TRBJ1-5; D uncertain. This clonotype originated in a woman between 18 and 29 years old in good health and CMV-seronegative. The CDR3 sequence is CASSPQEGNQPQHF. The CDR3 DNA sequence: TGTGCCAGCTCACCTCAGGAAGGCAATCAGCCCCAGCATTTT.